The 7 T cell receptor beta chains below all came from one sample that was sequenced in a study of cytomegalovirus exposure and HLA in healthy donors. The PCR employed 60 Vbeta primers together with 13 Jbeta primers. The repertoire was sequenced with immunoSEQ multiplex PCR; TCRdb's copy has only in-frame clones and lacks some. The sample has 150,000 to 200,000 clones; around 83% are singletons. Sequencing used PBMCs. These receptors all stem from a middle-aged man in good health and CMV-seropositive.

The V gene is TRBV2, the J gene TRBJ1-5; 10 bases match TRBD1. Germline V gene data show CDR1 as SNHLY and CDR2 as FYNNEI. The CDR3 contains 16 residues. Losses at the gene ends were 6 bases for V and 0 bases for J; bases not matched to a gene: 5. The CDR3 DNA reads TGTGCCAGCAGCGGGGACAGGGGCTATAGCAATCAGCCCCAGCATTTT. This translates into CASSGDRGYSNQPQHF.

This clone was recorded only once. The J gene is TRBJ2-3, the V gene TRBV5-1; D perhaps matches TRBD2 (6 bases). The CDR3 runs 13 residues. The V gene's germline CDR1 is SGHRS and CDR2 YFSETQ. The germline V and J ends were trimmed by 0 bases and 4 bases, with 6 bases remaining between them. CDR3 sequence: CASSLGGADTQYF. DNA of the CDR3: TGCGCCAGCAGCTTGGGGGGGGCAGATACGCAGTATTTT. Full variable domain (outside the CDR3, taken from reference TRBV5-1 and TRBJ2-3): KAGVTQTPRYLIKTRGQQVTLSCSPISGHRSVSWYQQTPGQGLQFLFEYFSETQRNKGNFPGRFSGRQFSNSRSEMNVSTLELGDSALYLCASSLGGADTQYFGPGTRLTVL.

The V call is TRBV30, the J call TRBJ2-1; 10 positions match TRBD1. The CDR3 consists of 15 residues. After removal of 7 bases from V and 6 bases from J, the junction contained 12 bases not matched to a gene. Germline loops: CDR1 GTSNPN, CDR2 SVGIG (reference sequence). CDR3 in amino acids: CASQYRDRGSNEQFF. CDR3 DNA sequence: TGTGCCTCTCAATACCGGGACAGGGGCAGCAATGAGCAGTTCTTC.

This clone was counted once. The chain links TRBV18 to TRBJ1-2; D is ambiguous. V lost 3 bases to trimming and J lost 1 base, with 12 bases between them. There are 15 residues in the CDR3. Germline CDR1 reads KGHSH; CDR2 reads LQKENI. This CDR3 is CASSPLRTDNYGYTF. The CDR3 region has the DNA TGTGCCAGCTCACCGCTCAGAACAGATAACTATGGCTACACCTTC. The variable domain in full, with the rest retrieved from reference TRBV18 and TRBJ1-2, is NAGVMQNPRHLVRRRGQEARLRCSPMKGHSHVYWYRQLPEEGLKFMVYLQKENIIDESGMPKERFSAEFPKEGPSILRIQQVVRGDSAAYFCASSPLRTDNYGYTFGSGTRLTVV.

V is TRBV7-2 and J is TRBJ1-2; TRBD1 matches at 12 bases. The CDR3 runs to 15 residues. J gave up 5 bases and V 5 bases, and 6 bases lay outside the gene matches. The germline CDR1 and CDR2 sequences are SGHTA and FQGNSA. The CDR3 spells CASSAGTGGGYGYTF. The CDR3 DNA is TGTGCCAGCAGCGCCGGGACAGGGGGCGGGTATGGCTACACCTTC.

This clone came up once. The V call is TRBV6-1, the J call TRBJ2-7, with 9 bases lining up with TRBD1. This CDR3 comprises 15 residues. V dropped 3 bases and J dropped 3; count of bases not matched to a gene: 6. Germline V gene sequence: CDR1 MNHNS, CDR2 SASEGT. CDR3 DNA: TGTGCCAGCAGTGAGATGCCGGGACAGGGCTACGAGCAGTACTTC. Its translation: CASSEMPGQGYEQYF.

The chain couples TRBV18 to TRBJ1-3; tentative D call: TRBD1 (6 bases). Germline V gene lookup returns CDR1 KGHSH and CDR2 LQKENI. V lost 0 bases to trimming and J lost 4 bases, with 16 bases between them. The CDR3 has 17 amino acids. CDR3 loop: CASSPPGHLAAGNTIYF. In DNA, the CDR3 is TGTGCCAGCTCACCACCGGGACACCTTGCAGCCGGAAACACCATATATTTT.